The sample holds many counts of the clone carrying this T cell receptor beta chain. What it recognizes is unknown. Amplified regions were TCR beta CDR3 sequences from RNA transcripts. First-round RT-PCR with HTBI primers amplified the TCR CDR3 region. TCRdb independently ran MiXCR on the multiplex PCR reads; one entry per CDR3 protein. The table has about 720,000 distinct CDR3 sequences, over 15% seen once. This sample is part of a study of T cells in Graves' hyperthyroidism and ophthalmopathy. The germline V gene encodes CDR1 SNHLY and CDR2 FYNNEI. The CDR3 has 14 residues. The V end lost 2 bases, the J end lost 2 bases, and 8 bases lay between the germline ends. Study-wide results and limits: Model output signaled ophthalmopathy a median around 5.9 months ahead of onset.

The receptor was isolated from a woman in her fifties or sixties with Graves' hyperthyroidism that later progressed to Graves' ophthalmopathy. This chain uses TRBV2 with TRBJ2-3, with no clear D. The source material was blood. The CDR3: CASSEIQFTDTQYF. Written as DNA, the CDR3 is TGTGCCAGCAGTGAAATACAGTTCACAGATACGCAGTATTTT. Variable domain in full (rest from reference TRBV2 and TRBJ2-3): EPEVTQTPSHQVTQMGQEVILRCVPISNHLYFYWYRQILGQKVEFLVSFYNNEISEKSEIFDDQFSVERPDGSNFTLKIRSTKLEDSAMYFCASSEIQFTDTQYFGPGTRLTVL.